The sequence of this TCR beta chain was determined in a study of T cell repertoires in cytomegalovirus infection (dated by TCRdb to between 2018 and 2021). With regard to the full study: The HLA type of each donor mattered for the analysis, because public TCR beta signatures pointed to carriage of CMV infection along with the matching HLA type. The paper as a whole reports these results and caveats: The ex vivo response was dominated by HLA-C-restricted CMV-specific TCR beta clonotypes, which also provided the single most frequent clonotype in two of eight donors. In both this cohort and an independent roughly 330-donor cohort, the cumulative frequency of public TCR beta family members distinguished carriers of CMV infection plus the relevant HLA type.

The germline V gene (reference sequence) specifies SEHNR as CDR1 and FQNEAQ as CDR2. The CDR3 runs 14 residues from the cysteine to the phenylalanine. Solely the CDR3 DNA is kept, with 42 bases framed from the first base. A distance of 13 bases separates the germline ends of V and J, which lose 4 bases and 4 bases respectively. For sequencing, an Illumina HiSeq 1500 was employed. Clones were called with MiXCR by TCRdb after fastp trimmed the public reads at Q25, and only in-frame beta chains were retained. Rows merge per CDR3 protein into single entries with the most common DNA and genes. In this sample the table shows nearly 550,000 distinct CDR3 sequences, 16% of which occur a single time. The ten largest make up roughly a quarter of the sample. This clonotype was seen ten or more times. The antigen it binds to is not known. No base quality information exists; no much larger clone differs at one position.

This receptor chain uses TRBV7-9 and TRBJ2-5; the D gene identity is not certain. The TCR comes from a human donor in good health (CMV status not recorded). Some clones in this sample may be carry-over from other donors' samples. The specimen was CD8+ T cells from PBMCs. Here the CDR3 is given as CASSSERSRETQYF. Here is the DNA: TGTGCCAGCAGCTCGGAGAGATCGCGAGAGACCCAGTACTTC.